Below are 9 T cell receptor beta chains sequenced from a single sample in a study of blood T cells in healthy people across ages (dated by TCRdb to the mid-2010s). Library prep was done by 5' RACE. For sequencing, an Illumina HiSeq 2500 was employed. A second about 7 to 12 cycle PCR used a sample-barcoded 5' primer and a J-beta primer mix. The public reads were quality trimmed at Q25 with fastp and then assembled into clones with MiXCR by TCRdb, keeping productive beta chains. Entries that share a CDR3 protein sequence are merged under the most common genes and DNA. The sample table records approximately 680,000 distinct CDR3 sequences; 32% of these occur just once. Together, the top ten hold just over 15% of the sample. The sample was blood. The source is a woman of 80 years or more in good health. Donor details come from another sample of the same person, matched by shared clones.

This clonotype was observed at least ten times. The V gene is TRBV16, the J gene TRBJ2-7; 9 bases match TRBD1. V was pared by 0 bases and J by 2 bases, with 5 bases of the junction left unmatched. Germline assignment: CDR1 KGHSY and CDR2 FQNENV. The CDR3 runs 16 residues. The CDR3 here is CASSQSVGQGPYEQYF. CDR3 nucleotide sequence: TGTGCCAGCAGCCAATCGGTAGGACAGGGGCCCTACGAGCAGTACTTC.

This clonotype was recorded at least ten times. The chain links TRBV29-1 to TRBJ2-4; a possible D gene is TRBD1 (5 bases). The CDR3 is 13 amino acids. Germline V gene lookup returns CDR1 SQVTM and CDR2 ANQGSEA. V was trimmed by 4 bases and J by 2 bases, leaving 9 bases between them. CDR3 protein: CSVGQGPKNIQYF. The CDR3 nucleotides read TGCAGCGTTGGGCAGGGTCCCAAAAACATTCAGTACTTC. The whole variable domain, filled in from reference TRBV29-1 and TRBJ2-4, reads SAVISQKPSRDICQRGTSLTIQCQVDSQVTMMFWYRQQPGQSLTLIATANQGSEATYESGFVIDKFPISRPNLTFSTLTVSNMSPEDSSIYLCSVGQGPKNIQYFGAGTRLSVL.

This clonotype was seen many times. The gene calls are TRBV9 and TRBJ1-1; TRBD1 aligns across 8 bases. Losses at the gene ends were 2 bases for V and 4 bases for J; bases not matched to a gene: 7. This CDR3 has 15 amino acids. CDR1 SGDLS and CDR2 YYNGEE come from the germline V gene. This chain's CDR3 is CASSVSQGGVTEAFF. The CDR3 DNA reads as TGTGCCAGCAGCGTCTCACAGGGGGGGGTCACTGAAGCTTTCTTT.

Regarding this clonotype: A much more abundant neighbour one base away suggests this may be a read error. The chain uses TRBV7-9 and TRBJ2-5; either TRBD1 or TRBD2 may supply D (5 bases each). The V and J ends lost 0 bases and 11 bases respectively, with 22 bases between them. Germline CDR1 is SEHNR and CDR2 is FQNEAQ (reference sequence). The CDR3 is 16 amino acids. For the CDR3, the DNA is TGTGCCAGCAGCTTAGCGGGGCTAGCCATTTACAATGAGCAGTACTTC. It is translated as CASSLAGLAIYNEQYF. The complete variable domain, with remaining parts taken from reference TRBV7-9 and TRBJ2-5, reads DTGVSQNPRHKITKRGQNVTFRCDPISEHNRLYWYRQTLGQGPEFLTYFQNEAQLEKSRLLSDRFSAERPKGSFSTLEIQRTEQGDSAMYLCASSLAGLAIYNEQYFGPGTRLLVL.

This clonotype was recorded a few times. V is TRBV3-1 and J is TRBJ1-5; no reliable D call. V lost 0 bases and J 0 bases, leaving 6 bases between the germline ends. The CDR3 runs 15 residues. Per germline, CDR1 LGHDT and CDR2 YNNKEL (reference sequence). The CDR3 sequence: CASSQDAVSNQPQHF. The CDR3 nucleotides read TGTGCCAGCAGCCAAGATGCGGTTAGCAATCAGCCCCAGCATTTT.

This clonotype appeared many times. The rearrangement uses TRBV24-1 and TRBJ2-7; 12 nucleotides match TRBD1. The CDR3 totals 17 residues. Germline values: CDR1 KGHDR, CDR2 SFDVKD. Trimming took 5 bases from V and 1 from J; bases not matched to a gene: 8. The DNA for the CDR3 is TGTGCCACCAGTGTACGGGACAGGGGGCATTTTTCCTACGAGCAGTACTTC. Its protein product is CATSVRDRGHFSYEQYF.

This clonotype was counted ten times or more. The chain carries TRBV15 and TRBJ2-3, with a tentative D call TRBD1 (6 bases). Germline values: CDR1 LNHNV, CDR2 YYDKDF (reference sequence). The ends were cut back, 2 bases at V and 3 bases at J, with 15 bases in the middle. This CDR3 is 16 amino acids long. DNA of the CDR3: TGTGCCACCAGCAGACTCAGGGGATTTGGGACAGATACGCAGTATTTT. Translation gives CATSRLRGFGTDTQYF.

This clonotype was counted a few times. One end of the junction does not line up with germline, which may come from a read error. In nucleotides, the CDR3 is TGTGCCCGCAGCCAAGAAACGGGGGGGAACTATGGCTACACCTTC. This codes for CARSQETGGNYGYTF. The chain combines TRBV4-2 with TRBJ1-2; D perhaps matches TRBD1 (5 bases). The CDR3 loop spans 15 amino acids. The germline V gene has CDR1 LGHNA and CDR2 YNFKEQ.

The gene calls are TRBV30 and TRBJ1-1; D unclear. This CDR3 spans 13 amino acids. V lost 0 bases to trimming and J lost 4 bases, with 9 bases between them. The germline gives CDR1 GTSNPN, CDR2 SVGIG (reference sequence). The CDR3 nucleotides are TGTGCCTGGAGTGTAGGATGGGGCACTGAAGCTTTCTTT. This gives the protein CAWSVGWGTEAFF.